This T cell receptor (beta chain) was observed in a study of read filtering for tumor transcriptome and immune sequencing. V lost 3 bases to trimming and J lost 3 bases; unmatched junction nucleotides: 2. Germline V CDR1 and CDR2: DFQATT, SNEGSKA (reference sequence). The CDR3 sequence is 15 residues long. This library used about 360 ng RNA and molecular barcoded adaptors spanning alpha/delta and beta/gamma chains. TCRdb called the reads again in MiXCR, with one record for every CDR3 protein. The data hold 60,000 to 75,000 distinct CDR3 sequences, with roughly 20% observed a single time. The table lists this clonotype with many counts.

The sequence came from a donor aged 40 or older with multiple myeloma. The V and J genes are TRBV20-1 and TRBJ2-1; the match to TRBD2 covers 13 bases. Sequences were obtained from a population of CD138-negative cells sorted from bone marrow. CDR3 DNA: TGCAGTGCTAGCGGACTAGCGGGAGACTACAATGAGCAGTTCTTC. Translating gives CSASGLAGDYNEQFF.